These 29 T cell receptor beta chains originate from one sample sequenced in a study of T cells in Graves' hyperthyroidism and ophthalmopathy. Amplification of TCR beta CDR3 regions was performed using RNA transcripts as template. TCR CDR3 underwent first-round RT-PCR with the HTBI primer set. One entry per CDR3 protein results from TCRdb running MiXCR on the multiplex PCR reads. The table lists roughly 580,000 distinct CDR3 sequences, approximately 44% of them singletons. Sequencing input: peripheral blood or thyroid tissue (not recorded which). Source of these receptors: a woman under 30 with Graves' hyperthyroidism.

Many counts were recorded for this clonotype. This chain connects TRBV7-2 to TRBJ1-2; 10 positions agree with TRBD1. After removal of 3 bases from V and 6 bases from J, the junction contained 1 base not matched to a gene. Per the germline V gene, CDR1 is SGHTA and CDR2 is FQGNSA. The CDR3 covers 13 residues. The CDR3 here is CASSFGQGDGYTF. DNA for the CDR3: TGTGCCAGCAGCTTCGGACAGGGGGATGGCTACACCTTC.

This clonotype was counted many times. DNA for the CDR3: TGTGCCAGCAGCAAAGGGAGTACTGAAGCTTTCTTT. Protein sequence: CASSKGSTEAFF. The chain joins TRBV7-2 to TRBJ1-1, with D uncertain. Between the trimmed V and J ends, which lost 5 bases and 5 bases, there was a span of 9 bases. In germline, CDR1 is SGHTA, CDR2 FQGNSA. The CDR3 extends over 12 amino acids.

This rearrangement joins TRBV30 to TRBJ2-5; 7 bases align to TRBD2. CDR1 and CDR2 from the germline V gene are GTSNPN and SVGIG (reference sequence). The trim removed 4 bases at V and 2 bases at J, leaving 13 bases unmatched. CDR3 size: 16 residues. The CDR3 loop reads CAWTVYGRTPQETQYF. The CDR3 nucleotides are TGTGCCTGGACCGTGTACGGGAGGACACCTCAAGAGACCCAGTACTTC.

This clonotype was seen more than once but under ten times. V usage is TRBV12-3 or TRBV12-4 and J usage is TRBJ2-5; D gene ambiguous. The CDR3 consists of 14 residues. V lost 3 bases and J lost 4, with 12 bases in between. CDR3 nucleotide sequence: TGTGCCAGCAGTTTGGAAGGAAGGCCAGAGACCCAGTACTTC. This translates into CASSLEGRPETQYF.

In this sample, this clonotype turned up a few times. A junction boundary mismatches the germline segment, possibly from a read error. This chain joins TRBV10-3 and TRBJ1-6; 9 nucleotides match TRBD1. This CDR3 spans 15 amino acids. CDR1 ENHRY and CDR2 SYGVKD come from the germline V gene. In nucleotides, the CDR3 is TGTGCCAGCAGTTACTCAGGGACAGGGAGATCACCCCTCCACTTT. It yields the protein CASSYSGTGRSPLHF.

The rearrangement links TRBV29-1 to TRBJ1-2; TRBD1 might be the D (6 bases). This CDR3 region has 13 residues. The germline V gene encodes CDR1 SQVTM and CDR2 ANQGSEA. Trimming removed 8 bases at V and 2 bases at J, with 15 bases between. The CDR3 region is CSLAPGANYGYTF. In nucleotides, the CDR3 is TGCAGCTTAGCCCCAGGGGCGAACTATGGCTACACCTTC. Filled out from reference TRBV29-1 and TRBJ1-2, the complete variable domain reads SAVISQKPSRDICQRGTSLTIQCQVDSQVTMMFWYRQQPGQSLTLIATANQGSEATYESGFVIDKFPISRPNLTFSTLTVSNMSPEDSSIYLCSLAPGANYGYTFGSGTRLTVV.

With regard to this clonotype: Since the CDR3 does not end with the conserved phenylalanine or tryptophan, this likely comes from a read error. V is TRBV7-9 and J is TRBJ1-1; D perhaps matches TRBD1 (5 bases). The CDR3 is 13 residues long. Between the trimmed V and J ends, which lost 3 bases and 7 bases, there was a span of 12 bases. Germline V gene lookup returns CDR1 SEHNR and CDR2 FQNEAQ (reference sequence). CDR3 in DNA: TGTGCCAGCAGCTTCTTGGGGGGGGGTGAAGCTTTCCTT. It translates to CASSFLGGGEAFL.

This clonotype was counted a few times. The chain employs TRBV29-1 and TRBJ1-5, with D perhaps matching TRBD1 (6 bases). Trimming shortened V by 6 bases and J by 4 bases, and 16 bases separated the two germline ends. There are 14 residues in the CDR3. The germline CDR1 and CDR2 sequences are SQVTM and ANQGSEA. This chain's CDR3 is CSVKGGMGNQPQHF. CDR3 sequence (DNA): TGCAGCGTAAAGGGGGGGATGGGTAATCAGCCCCAGCATTTT.

V is TRBV7-3 and J is TRBJ2-2; TRBD1 agrees at 9 bases. The CDR3 is made up of 16 amino acids. Losses at the gene ends were 6 bases for V and 3 bases for J; bases not matched to a gene: 8. Germline CDR1 and CDR2: SGHTA and FQGTGA. The CDR3 coding sequence is TGTGCCAGCAGTCCCGTACAGGGGGCATACACCGGGGAGCTGTTTTTT. Amino acid sequence: CASSPVQGAYTGELFF.

CDR3 sequence reads: CASSEDGTGDGYTF. In nucleotides, the CDR3 is TGTGCCAGCAGTGAAGACGGGACAGGGGATGGCTACACCTTC. J is TRBJ1-2 and V is TRBV2; 10 bases match TRBD1. The V gene's germline CDR1 is SNHLY and CDR2 FYNNEI. Germline trimming cut 1 base from V and 6 bases from J; bases unmatched to any gene: 2. This CDR3 comprises 14 residues.

CDR3 sequence: CASSGGTGHEKLFF. DNA of the CDR3: TGTGCCAGCAGCGGCGGGACAGGACATGAAAAACTGTTTTTT. The chain employs TRBV9 and TRBJ1-4, with TRBD1 identical over 8 bases. This CDR3 region has 14 residues. V trimming: 3 bases; J trimming: 6 bases; junction bases outside the gene matches: 4. Germline V gene sequence: CDR1 SGDLS, CDR2 YYNGEE.

This clonotype was found many times. J is TRBJ2-5 and V is TRBV7-2; 8 bases map to TRBD1. This CDR3 spans 15 amino acids. In germline, CDR1 is SGHTA, CDR2 FQGNSA. Trimming removed 1 base from V and 4 bases from J; junction bases left unmatched: 5. The CDR3, as DNA: TGTGCCAGCAGCTTAGACCCAGGGGGCGCAGAGACCCAGTACTTC. Residues: CASSLDPGGAETQYF.

Ten or more counts support this clonotype. The J gene is TRBJ2-7, the V gene TRBV24-1; 8 bases fit TRBD1. Germline V gene data show CDR1 as KGHDR and CDR2 as SFDVKD. CDR3 length: 15 residues. The V segment lost 2 bases and the J segment 3 bases; nucleotides outside the gene matches: 5. The CDR3 reads CATSDWGTGGYEQYF. The CDR3 nucleotides are TGTGCCACCAGTGATTGGGGGACAGGCGGCTACGAGCAGTACTTC.

The chain carries TRBV7-3 and TRBJ1-4, with TRBD1 matching over 8 bases. V was pared by 3 bases and J by 8 bases, with 8 bases of the junction left unmatched. CDR3 length: 15 amino acids. Germline-derived CDR1 and CDR2 are SGHTA and FQGTGA. CDR3 sequence (DNA): TGTGCCAGCAGCTTTTCCGCGACAGGGGTCGAAAAACTGTTTTTT. Translated: CASSFSATGVEKLFF.

This clonotype was recorded many times. The rearrangement joins TRBV2 to TRBJ1-2; 9 bases are shared with TRBD1. This CDR3 has 15 amino acids. CDR1 is SNHLY and CDR2 is FYNNEI in the germline V gene. V shed 1 base, J shed 2 bases, and the junction held 2 bases outside the gene matches. As DNA, the CDR3 is TGTGCCAGCAGTGAAGGTGGACAGGGGAACTATGGCTACACCTTC. This gives the protein CASSEGGQGNYGYTF.

This rearrangement joins TRBV6-5 to TRBJ1-5, with a possible D match to TRBD1 (5 bases). The V end was cut by 4 bases, the J end by 10 bases, with 20 bases between. Germline assignment: CDR1 MNHEY and CDR2 SVGAGI. This CDR3 is 15 amino acids long. The CDR3 DNA follows: TGTGCCAGCAGTTCCCAGGGTGGAGCGCTCAGCCCCCAGCATTTT. Translated, it gives CASSSQGGALSPQHF.

This chain links TRBV12-3 or TRBV12-4 with TRBJ1-5; D is undetermined. V lost 7 bases, J lost 9 bases, and 13 bases lay in between. The CDR3 totals 12 residues. In DNA, the CDR3 is TGTGCCAGCAACAATCCGGGTCTGCCCCAGCATTTT. It yields the protein CASNNPGLPQHF.

The CDR3 region is CATSASDRGIDEQYF. The CDR3 DNA sequence: TGTGCCACCAGTGCCTCCGACAGGGGGATCGACGAGCAGTACTTC. The V and J genes are TRBV24-1 and TRBJ2-7; TRBD1 matches 9 bases. The junction had 9 bases not matched to a gene; V was cut back by 5 bases and J by 5 bases. This CDR3 is built from 15 residues. In germline, CDR1 is KGHDR, CDR2 SFDVKD.

This clonotype was counted between two and nine times. This chain uses TRBV20-1 with TRBJ2-7, with TRBD1 matching over 7 bases. Per germline, CDR1 DFQATT and CDR2 SNEGSKA (reference sequence). The length of the CDR3 is 14 residues. The V and J ends lost 2 bases and 1 base, in that order; junction bases with no gene match: 5. CDR3: CSARRQGLSYEQYF. The CDR3 bases are TGCAGTGCTAGACGACAGGGTCTATCCTACGAGCAGTACTTC.

The sample holds a few counts of this clonotype. This chain uses TRBV7-2 with TRBJ2-7; TRBD1 matches 8 bases. The germline V gene encodes CDR1 SGHTA and CDR2 FQGNSA. This CDR3 comprises 16 residues. The V and J ends lost 3 bases and 5 bases, in that order; junction bases with no gene match: 12. CDR3 sequence: CASSFQIRQGWDEQYF. Written as DNA, the CDR3 is TGTGCCAGCAGCTTCCAGATCCGACAGGGGTGGGACGAGCAGTACTTC.

This clonotype was recorded at least ten times. This chain joins TRBV29-1 and TRBJ1-1; D is perhaps TRBD1 (5 bases). V lost 4 bases and J 6 bases, leaving 9 bases between the germline ends. Germline CDR1 and CDR2: SQVTM and ANQGSEA. The CDR3 covers 11 residues. The CDR3 region has the DNA TGCAGCGTTGCACGGGACCCTGAAGCTTTCTTT. The encoded protein is CSVARDPEAFF.

The chain recombines TRBV2 with TRBJ2-2; D is perhaps TRBD1 (6 bases). In germline, CDR1 is SNHLY, CDR2 FYNNEI. V was shortened by 5 bases and J by 0 bases, with 13 bases between the two germline ends. CDR3 size: 16 residues. CDR3 nucleotides: TGTGCCAGCAGTTTGTATGGGGGCGCGAACACCGGGGAGCTGTTTTTT. Translating it yields CASSLYGGANTGELFF.

This clonotype was counted at least ten times. The V call is TRBV10-3, the J call TRBJ2-7; 9 bases line up with TRBD1. The CDR3 loop spans 14 amino acids. V dropped 10 bases and J dropped 2; count of bases not matched to a gene: 9. CDR1 ENHRY and CDR2 SYGVKD come from the germline V gene. CDR3 DNA sequence: TGTGCCACCTCCCCCGGGACAGGGACCTACGAGCAGTACTTC. Protein: CATSPGTGTYEQYF.

This clonotype showed up many times. This sequence joins TRBV24-1 and TRBJ2-5; TRBD2 matches at 13 bases. The CDR3 has 18 residues. The ends lost 3 bases at V and 1 base at J; junction bases unmatched: 7. Germline-derived CDR1 and CDR2 are KGHDR and SFDVKD. CDR3 protein: CATSDAGTSGTIQETQYF. For the CDR3, the DNA is TGTGCCACCAGTGATGCCGGGACTAGCGGGACAATCCAAGAGACCCAGTACTTC.

This clonotype came up many times. V is TRBV7-9 and J is TRBJ2-7, with 12 bases identical to TRBD2. V lost 2 bases and J lost 7; bases outside the gene matches: 3. The germline CDR1 and CDR2 sequences are SEHNR and FQNEAQ (reference sequence). CDR3 length: 14 residues. CDR3: CASSLSLAGGEQYF. CDR3 coding DNA: TGTGCCAGCAGCTTATCACTAGCGGGAGGAGAGCAGTACTTC.

This clonotype was counted ten times or more. This chain connects TRBV19 to TRBJ1-2; D gene unclear. V lost 9 bases and J lost 5, with 13 bases in between. Germline lookup yields CDR1 LNHDA and CDR2 SQIVND (reference sequence). The length of the CDR3 is 12 residues. Here the CDR3 reads CASQTAVYGYTF. The CDR3 bases are TGTGCCAGCCAAACAGCCGTATATGGCTACACCTTC.

This clonotype turned up a few times. The CDR3 region has the DNA TGTGCCAGCAGGGTTAACACCGGGACACGGCGGGGATCACCCCTCCACTTT. The encoded protein is CASRVNTGTRRGSPLHF. V and J are TRBV12-3 or TRBV12-4 and TRBJ1-6, with TRBD1 as a possible D gene (6 bases). V dropped 6 bases and J dropped 10 bases, with 25 bases sitting between them. The CDR3 covers 17 residues.

CDR3 in amino acids: CASSLPPRQGETYEQYF. The CDR3 DNA is TGTGCCAGCAGCCTACCCCCCCGGCAGGGGGAAACCTACGAGCAGTACTTC. The rearrangement uses TRBV11-1 and TRBJ2-7; 7 positions match TRBD1. CDR3 length: 17 amino acids. The germline V gene has CDR1 SGHAT and CDR2 FQDESV (reference sequence). V lost 5 bases and J lost 2; bases outside the gene matches: 15.

J is TRBJ2-3 and V is TRBV7-2; no definite D call. V dropped 3 bases and J dropped 0 bases, with 7 bases sitting between them. The CDR3 contains 14 residues. Germline values: CDR1 SGHTA, CDR2 FQGNSA. The CDR3 DNA reads as TGTGCCAGCAGCTTGGATCAGAGCACAGATACGCAGTATTTT. Its protein product is CASSLDQSTDTQYF.